This T cell receptor beta chain was sequenced during a study of OX40 agonist ivuxolimab in advanced cancers. Per the germline V gene, CDR1 is MDHEN and CDR2 is SYDVKM. The CDR3 length is 18 residues. V was clipped by 7 bases and J by 2 bases; unmatched bases: 19. Assay: immunoSEQ multiplex PCR; the TCRdb copy retains only in-frame clones and omits some. Among about 95,000 clones listed, 85% to 90% were seen once. Sequenced material: CD4+ or CD8+ T cells sorted from blood, taken in a trial of the OX40 agonist ivuxolimab. The genes are TRBV28 and TRBJ2-7, with 8 nucleotides matching TRBD1. The TCR sequence derives from an adult with an advanced solid tumor such as melanoma, head and neck, liver or kidney cancer. The CDR3 is CASNSLYPPDRAPYEQYF. CDR3 nucleotide sequence: TGTGCCAGCAACAGTTTATATCCCCCGGACAGGGCCCCCTACGAGCAGTACTTC. Full variable domain (outside the CDR3, taken from reference TRBV28 and TRBJ2-7): DVKVTQSSRYLVKRTGEKVFLECVQDMDHENMFWYRQDPGLGLRLIYFSYDVKMKEKGDIPEGYSVSREKKERFSLILESASTNQTSMYLCASNSLYPPDRAPYEQYFGPGTRLTVT.